This T cell receptor beta chain derives from a study of blood T cell repertoires in COVID-19. Turning to the study itself: PBMCs, B-cell-depleted T cells, or T cells were the source of the cDNA or gDNA that made up the material.

The authors' processing: Estimated nucleated cell counts came from reference gene primer amplification. This table comes from immunoSEQ multiplex PCR, and its TCRdb copy is limited to in-frame clones, with some not included. That table supplies the V and J calls and clone size; D and trimming were determined from the DNA. The sample yields approximately 280,000 clones, around 86% seen once. The CDR3 covers 14 residues. Trimming shortened V by 4 bases and J by 4 bases, and 14 bases separated the two germline ends. CDR1 is SGHRS, CDR2 YFSETQ, per germline. The V gene is TRBV5-1, the J gene TRBJ1-1, with D possibly being TRBD1 (5 bases). Sequencing used peripheral blood. The sequence was obtained from a woman in her 30s who had recovered from COVID-19. The CDR3 DNA reads TGCGCCAGCAGCCCATCGACAGCAATCACTGAAGCTTTCTTT. It specifies CASSPSTAITEAFF.